The present entry profiles one TCR beta chain with its context. Its antigen remains unidentified. This entry belongs to a study of blood T cells in healthy people across ages. Using a J-beta primer mix together with a sample-barcoded 5' primer, a second PCR was run for about 6 to 11 cycles. Every sample returned 2.5 million or more CDR3-containing paired-end reads. TCRdb used MiXCR to reprocess the 5' RACE reads, holding one entry per CDR3 protein. The table shows more than 650,000 distinct CDR3 sequences, with roughly 20% occurring only once. CDR1 and CDR2 from the germline V gene are SGHRS and YFSETQ. V dropped 2 bases and J dropped 0; count of bases not matched to a gene: 7. CDR3 size: 18 residues. Staff drew approximately 9.1 milliliters of peripheral blood from each donor. The study's findings and limits: When set beside aged donors, long-lived donors presented more naive CD4+ cells and higher diversity.

Specimen: blood. The clonotype was recovered from a man in his 70s in good health. This chain uses TRBV5-1 with TRBJ2-5; TRBD2 matches at 13 bases. The CDR3 here is CASSFLGLAGVYQETQYF. The DNA for the CDR3 is TGCGCCAGCAGCTTCCTAGGACTAGCGGGGGTGTACCAAGAGACCCAGTACTTC.